A single sample is the source of the 16 T cell receptor beta chains below, sequenced in a study of shared clonotypes between healthy human individuals. Assay used: immunoSEQ multiplex PCR; TCRdb lists only in-frame clones, some missing. The sample carries 550,000 to 700,000 clones, around 78% recorded once. Sequencing was done on a sample of memory CD4+ T cells sorted from blood. The sample's subset: CD45RA-negative fraction. Receptors were obtained from a woman aged 25 to 39 in good health.

The chain links TRBV12-1 to TRBJ2-6. TRBV12-1 is reported as a pseudogene. This CDR3 comprises 15 residues. Here the CDR3 reads CASSSLSSGANVLTF. The CDR3 region has the DNA TGTGCCAGCAGCTCATTATCTTCTGGGGCCAACGTCCTGACTTTC.

Comment on this clone: A single base is all that separates this from a far larger clone, so a read error is likely. Other nucleotide sequences from this sample produce the same CDR3. For the CDR3, the DNA is TGTGCCAGTAGTCCACCCGGGGACAGGGGGTCCTACGAGCAGTACTTC. It translates to CASSPPGDRGSYEQYF. The chain is built from TRBV19 and TRBJ2-7; the match to TRBD1 covers 11 bases. J lost 1 base, V lost 5 bases, and 7 bases had no gene match. CDR1 LNHDA and CDR2 SQIVND come from the germline V gene (reference sequence). The CDR3 totals 16 residues.

The rearrangement joins TRBV29-1 to TRBJ1-1, with 7 bases identical to TRBD1. The CDR3 sequence is 14 residues long. The V and J ends lost 4 bases and 2 bases, in that order; junction bases with no gene match: 7. In germline, CDR1 is SQVTM, CDR2 ANQGSEA. In nucleotides, the CDR3 is TGCAGCGTTGTCTCCGGGACAGCAAACACTGAAGCTTTCTTT. Its translation: CSVVSGTANTEAFF.

The gene calls are TRBV28 and TRBJ2-5; 7 bases match TRBD1. The CDR3 spans 16 residues. Germline V lookup: CDR1 MDHEN, CDR2 SYDVKM. The V gene end was trimmed by 5 bases and the J gene end by 2 bases; junction bases not matched to a gene: 11. CDR3 DNA sequence: TGTGCCAGCAGTCTACAAGCTGCCAGGGGGCAAGAGACCCAGTACTTC. It encodes CASSLQAARGQETQYF.

V usage is TRBV5-1 and J usage is TRBJ1-4; the D is unclear. This CDR3 has 14 residues. Trimming left V 4 bases short and J 4 bases short, with 11 bases between. Per germline, CDR1 SGHRS and CDR2 YFSETQ. CDR3 region: CASSANGVNEKLFF. Here the CDR3 DNA reads TGCGCCAGCAGCGCAAACGGGGTTAATGAAAAACTGTTTTTT. Together with reference TRBV5-1 and TRBJ1-4, the CDR3 gives the full variable domain: KAGVTQTPRYLIKTRGQQVTLSCSPISGHRSVSWYQQTPGQGLQFLFEYFSETQRNKGNFPGRFSGRQFSNSRSEMNVSTLELGDSALYLCASSANGVNEKLFFGSGTQLSVL.

The chain recombines TRBV6-1 with TRBJ1-5; D is possibly TRBD1 (5 bases). Trimming stripped 1 base from V and 0 bases from J, with 10 bases between. Germline loops: CDR1 MNHNS, CDR2 SASEGT. CDR3 size: 16 residues. The CDR3 spells CASSEVPGLSNQPQHF. CDR3 nucleotide sequence: TGTGCCAGCAGTGAAGTGCCAGGGCTTAGCAATCAGCCCCAGCATTTT.

The chain recombines TRBV28 with TRBJ2-1; 14 nucleotides agree with TRBD2. Germline CDR1 MDHEN, CDR2 SYDVKM. V shed 5 bases and J 8 bases; nucleotides not matched to a gene: 11. This CDR3 is built from 17 residues. The DNA for the CDR3 is TGTGCCAGCAGTGGGACCGGGACTAGCGGGAGAGTGTATGAGCAGTTCTTC. Amino acid sequence: CASSGTGTSGRVYEQFF.

The V and J genes are TRBV28 and TRBJ2-7, with a possible D match to TRBD2 (7 bases). The CDR3 is 14 amino acids. Per germline, CDR1 MDHEN and CDR2 SYDVKM. Trimming shortened V by 6 bases and J by 4 bases, and 16 bases separated the two germline ends. The CDR3 is CASSAPGGEYEQYF. DNA of the CDR3: TGTGCCAGCAGCGCTCCGGGGGGCGAGTACGAGCAGTACTTC.

This rearrangement joins TRBV2 to TRBJ1-1; 7 bases map to TRBD1. Germline CDR1 is SNHLY and CDR2 is FYNNEI. V lost 7 bases, J lost 1 base, and 9 bases stayed unmatched. The CDR3 runs to 15 residues. CDR3 sequence: CASTGQVWANTEAFF. In DNA, the CDR3 is TGTGCCAGCACAGGACAGGTCTGGGCGAACACTGAAGCTTTCTTT. The entire variable domain, with the rest obtained from reference TRBV2 and TRBJ1-1, is as follows: EPEVTQTPSHQVTQMGQEVILRCVPISNHLYFYWYRQILGQKVEFLVSFYNNEISEKSEIFDDQFSVERPDGSNFTLKIRSTKLEDSAMYFCASTGQVWANTEAFFGQGTRLTVV.

The chain has TRBV15 and TRBJ2-5; a possible D gene is TRBD2 (6 bases). The V gene lost 5 bases and the J gene lost 4 bases, with 17 bases spanning the gap. This CDR3 has 15 amino acids. The germline V gene has CDR1 LNHNV and CDR2 YYDKDF (reference sequence). The CDR3 spells CATSLGLATSETQYF. The CDR3 coding sequence is TGTGCCACCAGCCTTGGCCTAGCGACCTCAGAGACCCAGTACTTC.

The chain is built from TRBV2 and TRBJ1-2; D remains ambiguous. The CDR3 has 15 residues. V shed 2 bases and J shed 0 bases, with 10 bases lying between them. The germline gives CDR1 SNHLY, CDR2 FYNNEI. The CDR3 spells CASSESSLTNYGYTF. The CDR3 DNA reads as TGTGCCAGCAGTGAATCTTCGCTAACTAACTATGGCTACACCTTC.

V usage is TRBV18 and J usage is TRBJ2-7; the D gene could be TRBD1 or TRBD2 (5 bases each). Trimming took off 3 bases at V and 6 bases at J, with 18 bases between the two ends. The CDR3 covers 15 residues. Germline V gives CDR1 KGHSH, CDR2 LQKENI. The CDR3 coding sequence is TGTGCCAGCTCACCCGGGGCAGAGCCCGGGATCGAGCAGTACTTC. It codes for CASSPGAEPGIEQYF.

The rearrangement links TRBV5-5 to TRBJ1-1; D uncertain. With 4 bases removed from V and 3 bases from J, the gap between germline ends came to 13 bases. CDR1 is SGHKS and CDR2 is YYEKEE in the germline V gene (reference sequence). The CDR3 totals 14 residues. Here the CDR3 reads CASSHYSGDTEAFF. CDR3 sequence (DNA): TGTGCCAGCAGCCATTACTCCGGCGACACTGAAGCTTTCTTT. Filled out from reference TRBV5-5 and TRBJ1-1, the complete variable domain reads DAGVTQSPTHLIKTRGQQVTLRCSPISGHKSVSWYQQVLGQGPQFIFQYYEKEERGRGNFPDRFSARQFPNYSSELNVNALLLGDSALYLCASSHYSGDTEAFFGQGTRLTVV.

This CDR3 is CASSWRQGAYEQYF. CDR3 coding DNA: TGTGCCAGCAGTTGGAGACAGGGGGCCTACGAGCAGTACTTC. The V call is TRBV27, the J call TRBJ2-7, with 9 bases that match TRBD1. CDR1 and CDR2 (germline): MNHEY, SMNVEV (reference sequence). The CDR3 spans 14 residues. Trimming removed 4 bases from V and 2 bases from J; junction bases left unmatched: 3.

The chain combines TRBV5-1 with TRBJ2-1; TRBD1 or TRBD2 may be the D gene (5 bases each). Trimming took off 7 bases at V and 8 bases at J, with 19 bases between the two ends. CDR3 size: 14 residues. Germline V gives CDR1 SGHRS, CDR2 YFSETQ. CDR3 loop: CASEGTPDEDEQFF. CDR3 DNA sequence: TGCGCCAGCGAAGGGACGCCCGACGAGGATGAGCAGTTCTTC.

The CDR3 nucleotides read TGTGCCAGCAACAGCAGACCCGGTCAGGCGCAGTATTTT. It translates to CASNSRPGQAQYF. The chain is built from TRBV7-8 and TRBJ2-3, with D unclear. The CDR3 consists of 13 residues. V lost 7 bases and J 10 bases, leaving 18 bases between the germline ends. The V gene's germline CDR1 is SGHVS and CDR2 FQNEAQ.